This T cell receptor beta chain derives from a study of cytomegalovirus exposure and HLA in healthy donors. The study, taken as a whole, reports: Rarity held for most TCR sequences, but there were some public TCRs that occurred in many donors. Presence/absence comparisons presumed near-even sequencing depth among donors. Among TCR beta chains, those listed as cytomegalovirus-associated numbered about 150.

Primers included in the PCR were 60 Vbeta and 13 Jbeta primers. As handled by the study authors: An analysis that came later counted 80 million or so unique TCR beta chains, approximately 12 million shared. Clones were sequenced by immunoSEQ multiplex PCR, and TCRdb holds only the in-frame ones, with some missing. Clonal size and the V and J genes are those of that table, whereas D and trimming came from the DNA. The table shows around 150,000 clones, with approximately 80% occurring only once. Only a few counts were recorded for this clone. Its antigen is still unknown. The specimen was PBMCs. The clonotype comes from a woman in her thirties or forties in good health and CMV-seronegative.

The CDR3 spells CASSDETGTNTGELFF. CDR3 sequence (DNA): TGTGCCAGCAGTGACGAGACAGGAACGAACACCGGGGAGCTGTTTTTT. The rearrangement joins TRBV6-1 to TRBJ2-2, with D possibly matching TRBD1 (6 bases). The CDR3 runs 16 residues. Per the germline V gene, CDR1 is MNHNS and CDR2 is SASEGT. Trimming took 3 bases from V and 0 from J, leaving 11 bases between them.